A single sample is the source of the 8 T cell receptor beta chains below, sequenced in a study of ipilimumab plus nivolumab after autologous stem cell transplantation. Clones were sequenced by immunoSEQ multiplex PCR, and TCRdb holds only the in-frame ones, with some missing. The repertoire consists of roughly 12,000 clones, with more than 60% occurring once and the leading ten covering around 10%. Specimen: PBMCs, collected in a trial of ipilimumab plus nivolumab as post-transplant consolidation. The source is a male donor with multiple myeloma.

V gene TRBV4-1 combines with J gene TRBJ2-2; D gene unclear. Per germline, CDR1 MGHRA and CDR2 YSYEKL. The ends were cut back, 0 bases at V and 7 bases at J, with 15 bases in the middle. The CDR3 extends over 16 amino acids. DNA of the CDR3: TGCGCCAGCAGCCAAGACCCTGGTCTTTCCGGCGGGGAGCTGTTTTTT. This codes for CASSQDPGLSGGELFF.

The chain's CDR3 is CASNPRGSYNEQFF. The CDR3 DNA is TGTGCCAGCAACCCCCGGGGGTCCTACAATGAGCAGTTCTTC. The chain joins TRBV7-2 to TRBJ2-1; TRBD2 is a possible D gene (6 bases). Looked up from germline, CDR1 is SGHTA and CDR2 is FQGNSA. Trimming pared 7 bases from V and 1 base from J, leaving 11 bases between. This CDR3 is 14 amino acids long.

J is TRBJ2-3 and V is TRBV5-1; D is unclear. CDR3 length equals 13 residues. Germline V gives CDR1 SGHRS, CDR2 YFSETQ. Trimming took off 2 bases at V and 3 bases at J, with 7 bases between the two ends. The CDR3 coding sequence is TGCGCCAGCAGCTTAATACAGACAGATACGCAGTATTTT. Amino acids: CASSLIQTDTQYF.

The chain combines TRBV7-2 with TRBJ2-3; D is unresolved. V was shortened by 1 base and J by 0 bases, with 5 bases between the two germline ends. The CDR3 is made up of 14 amino acids. The germline V gene encodes CDR1 SGHTA and CDR2 FQGNSA. Here the CDR3 reads CASSLGRSTDTQYF. The CDR3 region has the DNA TGTGCCAGCAGCTTAGGTCGGAGCACAGATACGCAGTATTTT.

This clone is categorized as medium-sized. V is TRBV11-3 and J is TRBJ2-2; D is undetermined. From germline, CDR1 is SGHNT and CDR2 YENEEA. The CDR3 sequence is 14 residues long. V lost 1 base and J 3 bases, leaving 6 bases between the germline ends. This CDR3 reads CASSLGSDTGELFF. In DNA form, the CDR3 reads TGTGCCAGCAGCTTAGGGTCGGACACCGGGGAGCTGTTTTTT.

The chain is built from TRBV11-2 and TRBJ2-6; D not certain. The length of the CDR3 is 13 residues. The germline V and J ends were trimmed by 8 bases and 1 base, with 6 bases remaining between them. Germline V gives CDR1 SGHAT, CDR2 FQNNGV. The CDR3 region has the DNA TGTGCCAGCCCTCCTTCTGGGGCCAACGTCCTGACTTTC. This gives the protein CASPPSGANVLTF.

This clone is medium-sized within its sample. The rearrangement links TRBV4-3 to TRBJ1-1; tentatively, D is TRBD1 (5 bases). The CDR3 has 13 residues. Trimming left V 1 base short and J 5 bases short, with 8 bases between. Germline CDR1 is LGHNA and CDR2 is YSLEER. The CDR3: CASSQVEGTEAFF. DNA of the CDR3: TGCGCCAGCAGCCAAGTTGAGGGGACTGAAGCTTTCTTT.

This chain links TRBV21-1 with TRBJ2-3; TRBD2 reflects the table's D call only, with no check against the DNA. TRBV21-1 is designated a pseudogene. This CDR3 has 18 amino acids. The CDR3 loop is CASNQTCFPGTSTDTQYF. CDR3 sequence (DNA): TGTGCCAGCAACCAAACTTGTTTTCCGGGGACTAGCACAGATACGCAGTATTTT.